These 8 T cell receptor beta chains originate from one sample sequenced in a study of cytomegalovirus exposure and HLA in healthy donors. Profiled with immunoSEQ multiplex PCR; TCRdb holds only in-frame clones, not every one. In the table there are about 140,000 clones, 85% to 90% of which are singletons. The sequencing sample was made of PBMCs. The receptors derive from a man younger than 30 in good health and CMV-seronegative.

The rearrangement uses TRBV7-6 and TRBJ2-7, with 16 bases fitting TRBD2. The CDR3 has 20 amino acids. J was trimmed by 3 bases and V by 3 bases; bases with no gene match: 14. Germline V lookup: CDR1 SGHVS, CDR2 FNYEAQ. CDR3 amino acids: CASSLELGLAGGPRLYEQYF. DNA for the CDR3: TGTGCCAGCAGCTTGGAGCTGGGACTAGCGGGGGGGCCTAGGCTCTACGAGCAGTACTTC. Together with reference TRBV7-6 and TRBJ2-7, the CDR3 gives the full variable domain: GAGVSQSPRYKVTKRGQDVALRCDPISGHVSLYWYRQALGQGPEFLTYFNYEAQQDKSGLPNDRFSAERPEGSISTLTIQRTEQRDSAMYRCASSLELGLAGGPRLYEQYFGPGTRLTVT.

The chain recombines TRBV27 with TRBJ2-2, with TRBD2 matching 9 bases. The CDR3 runs to 19 residues. Germline loops: CDR1 MNHEY, CDR2 SMNVEV (reference sequence). J gave up 6 bases and V 3 bases, and 17 bases lay outside the gene matches. The DNA for the CDR3 is TGTGCCAGCAGTTTCCTCCGGGGGAAGCGGGGGGATGAGGCCGGGGAGCTGTTTTTT. Translating it yields CASSFLRGKRGDEAGELFF.

This clone was detected only once. V usage is TRBV7-7 and J usage is TRBJ2-1; 7 positions match TRBD2. Germline CDR1 reads SSHAT; CDR2 reads FNYEAQ (reference sequence). This CDR3 is built from 17 residues. V was clipped by 1 base and J by 5 bases; unmatched bases: 11. For the CDR3, the DNA is TGTGCCAGCAGCTTAGTTGGGGGGGACTACCCCCACAATGAGCAGTTCTTC. As protein: CASSLVGGDYPHNEQFF. Filled out from reference TRBV7-7 and TRBJ2-1, the complete variable domain reads GAGVSQSPRYKVTKRGQDVTLRCDPISSHATLYWYQQALGQGPEFLTYFNYEAQPDKSGLPSDRFSAERPEGSISTLTIQRTEQRDSAMYRCASSLVGGDYPHNEQFFGPGTRLTVL.

The genes are TRBV7-9 and TRBJ1-2, with TRBD1 matching over 11 bases. The V segment lost 1 base and the J segment 2 bases; nucleotides outside the gene matches: 3. This CDR3 contains 16 residues. Germline V gives CDR1 SEHNR, CDR2 FQNEAQ (reference sequence). In DNA, the CDR3 is TGTGCCAGCAGCTTAGTCTGGGACAGGGGGAACTATGGCTACACCTTC. Amino acid sequence: CASSLVWDRGNYGYTF.

This rearrangement joins TRBV19 to TRBJ1-5, with D maybe TRBD1 (5 bases). The CDR3 totals 15 residues. Germline V gene data show CDR1 as LNHDA and CDR2 as SQIVND (reference sequence). Deletions cut 4 bases from V and 0 bases from J, with 10 bases between. CDR3 nucleotides: TGTGCCAGTAGTAGTCAGGGTTTTAGCAATCAGCCCCAGCATTTT. Its protein is CASSSQGFSNQPQHF.

The chain combines TRBV5-5 with TRBJ1-5, with TRBD1 identical over 10 bases. V was clipped by 5 bases and J by 7 bases; unmatched bases: 9. Germline V gives CDR1 SGHKS, CDR2 YYEKEE (reference sequence). The CDR3 is made up of 15 amino acids. The CDR3 loop reads CASSYGTGDWQPQHF. DNA of the CDR3: TGTGCCAGCAGTTACGGGACAGGGGATTGGCAGCCCCAGCATTTT.

The rearrangement links TRBV4-1 to TRBJ2-5; unclear D gene. The CDR3 length is 13 residues. V was trimmed by 4 bases and J by 0 bases, leaving 6 bases between them. Germline loops: CDR1 MGHRA, CDR2 YSYEKL. CDR3 DNA: TGCGCCAGCAGCCTCGTCCACCAAGAGACCCAGTACTTC. Translation: CASSLVHQETQYF.

The rearrangement uses TRBV4-3 and TRBJ2-5; D is possibly TRBD1 (6 bases). Germline CDR1 LGHNA, CDR2 YSLEER. V lost 3 bases to trimming and J lost 5 bases, with 13 bases between them. The CDR3 runs 14 residues. CDR3 coding DNA: TGCGCCAGCAGCCAGGGACAATACCGGGAGACCCAGTACTTC. Residues: CASSQGQYRETQYF.